This T cell receptor beta chain was recovered during a study of CD8+CD57+ T cells in acquired aplastic anemia. In the study overall: Across the sorted CD4+ and CD8+ cells, DNA amounts averaged approximately 3.1 ug. Healthy donor CD4+ cell samples had a mean of about 10.8 million reads.

General observations from the study: Patients did not significantly differ from controls in CD8+ Simpson's diversity.

CDR3 and TCR beta VDJ profiling relied on genomic DNA as the template. Each CDR3 protein is one row after TCRdb ran MiXCR on the reads. The sample has about 210,000 distinct CDR3 sequences; over 60% are singletons. Worth noting for this clonotype: What it binds is not known.

The source of this sequence is a human donor in good health. Sequenced: sorted CD4+, CD8+, or CD8+CD57+ T cells (not recorded which) from PBMCs.

The CDR3 is CSAPGGGDRDTQYF. CDR3 bases: TGCAGTGCCCCTGGGGGGGGGGACAGAGATACGCAGTATTTT. The rearrangement links TRBV20-1 to TRBJ2-3; D tentatively reads TRBD1 or TRBD2 (7 bases each). This CDR3 contains 14 residues. Germline V CDR1 and CDR2: DFQATT, SNEGSKA (reference sequence). The V end was cut by 6 bases, the J end by 5 bases, with 18 bases between.